The T cell receptor (beta chain) under discussion was sequenced for a study of blood T cell repertoires in COVID-19. The wider study: The analysed material was cDNA or gDNA that came from T cells, B-cell-depleted T cells, or PBMCs.

Cohort allocation depended upon clinical history that participants reported. The CDR3 contains 16 residues. Germline lookup yields CDR1 LNHDA and CDR2 SQIVND (reference sequence). J lost 1 base, V lost 7 bases, and 8 bases had no gene match. In the authors' methods: Nucleated cell counts were estimated from reference gene primer amplification. Here immunoSEQ multiplex PCR was the method, and the copy in TCRdb shows in-frame clones only, minus some. Clone size and the V and J calls come from that table; the DNA yielded D and trimming. The sample lists over 400,000 clones, 80% to 90% occurring once. This receptor was obtained from an older woman who had recovered from COVID-19. The rearrangement joins TRBV19 to TRBJ1-5, with 9 positions matching TRBD1. Sequenced: PBMCs or T cells enriched from blood (not recorded which). The CDR3 here is CASMDRGHRSNQPQHF. Written as DNA, the CDR3 is TGTGCCAGTATGGACAGGGGTCATAGAAGCAATCAGCCCCAGCATTTT.